Listed below are T cell receptor beta chains from one sample, sequenced in a study of T cells in Graves' hyperthyroidism and ophthalmopathy. MiXCR, applied by TCRdb to the multiplex PCR reads, yields one record per CDR3 protein. The table records about 480,000 distinct CDR3 sequences, approximately 15% of them present only once. The sample taken for sequencing was blood. These receptors came from a woman younger than 30 with Graves' hyperthyroidism. CDR3s include the opening cysteine and the closing phenylalanine or tryptophan.

V: TRBV7-9
length: 16
J: TRBJ1-5
CDR3: CASSLADRGRDQPQHF

V: TRBV11-2
length: 14
J: TRBJ1-6
CDR3: CASAPDRGISPLHF

V: TRBV19
length: 16
J: TRBJ1-5
CDR3: CASSGGGQTYNQPQHF

V: TRBV7-2
length: 15
J: TRBJ1-3
CDR3: CASSSRGGTGNTIYF

V: TRBV6-1
length: 13
J: TRBJ2-2
CDR3: CASSGANTGELFF

V: TRBV12-3/TRBV12-4
length: 15
J: TRBJ1-5
CDR3: CASSLTSRAHQPQHF

V: TRBV7-8
length: 17
J: TRBJ1-1
CDR3: CASIRVGGSPGNTEAFF

V: TRBV6-1
length: 14
J: TRBJ2-7
CDR3: CASSEMGQAYEQYF

V: TRBV6-1
length: 14
J: TRBJ2-5
CDR3: CASRPSLGAETQYF

V: TRBV7-3
length: 15
J: TRBJ1-2
CDR3: CASSMTGGDRYGYTF

V: TRBV30
length: 14
J: TRBJ1-5
CDR3: CAWSRTGAYQPQHF

V: TRBV6-1
length: 15
J: TRBJ1-2
CDR3: CASRPGGGTGYGYTF

V: TRBV9
length: 16
J: TRBJ2-2
CDR3: CASSPLRTGQARELFF

V: TRBV6-1
length: 16
J: TRBJ1-5
CDR3: CASSEGTGGSNQPQHF

V: TRBV19
length: 16
J: TRBJ1-4
CDR3: CASRPGGQLPVEKLFF

V: TRBV6-6
length: 16
J: TRBJ1-6
CDR3: CASSYSRWPNNSPLHF

V: TRBV19
length: 17
J: TRBJ1-2
CDR3: CASSIPTALVSNYGYTF

V: TRBV20-1
length: 18
J: TRBJ2-1
CDR3: CSASPPSSGTSKWATQFF

V: TRBV7-2
length: 13
J: TRBJ2-3
CDR3: CASSPRVTDTQYF

V: TRBV3-1
length: 14
J: TRBJ1-2
CDR3: CASSQEGSIDGYTF

V: TRBV18
length: 12
J: TRBJ1-2
CDR3: CASSPGPDGYTF

V: TRBV30
length: 11
J: TRBJ1-1
CDR3: CACFLGVVAFF

V: TRBV19
length: 15
J: TRBJ1-1
CDR3: CASSVSGTGGSEAFF

V: TRBV5-1
length: 16
J: TRBJ1-2
CDR3: CASSLNTGDRGNGYTF

V: TRBV20-1
length: 14
J: TRBJ1-1
CDR3: CSAQDGGGRGEAFF

V: TRBV28
length: 15
J: TRBJ1-5
CDR3: CASSTSRQGLQPQHF

V: TRBV15
length: 17
J: TRBJ2-5
CDR3: CATSRVGWMREEETQYF

V: TRBV28
length: 14
J: TRBJ1-1
CDR3: CATSRGGVNTEAFF

V: TRBV12-5
length: 15
J: TRBJ1-2
CDR3: CASGLYQDGYYGYTF

V: TRBV6-1
length: 17
J: TRBJ1-1
CDR3: CASTTGQGGRLYTEAFF

V: TRBV29-1
length: 13
J: TRBJ2-5
CDR3: CSVEDEPGETQYF

V: TRBV29-1
length: 13
J: TRBJ2-1
CDR3: CSVEEGRANEQFF

V: TRBV12-3/TRBV12-4
length: 17
J: TRBJ2-1
CDR3: CASSSGEKQGSYNEQFF

V: TRBV6-1
length: 16
J: TRBJ2-1
CDR3: CASSYPSGRQNNEQFF

V: TRBV30
length: 14
J: TRBJ2-6
CDR3: CAWGQGTGANVLTF

V: TRBV20-1
length: 15
J: TRBJ2-1
CDR3: CSASTPLRAYNEQFF

V: TRBV7-3
length: 15
J: TRBJ2-2
CDR3: CASSRTSEGTGELFF

V: TRBV12-5
length: 16
J: TRBJ2-5
CDR3: CASGSRLARGPETQYF

V: TRBV2
length: 15
J: TRBJ2-3
CDR3: CASSLAGANTDTQYF

V: TRBV6-1
length: 15
J: TRBJ2-3
CDR3: CASSFSGRGGDTQYF

V: TRBV20-1
length: 14
J: TRBJ2-4
CDR3: CSASVTSGENIQYF

V: TRBV3-1
length: 14
J: TRBJ2-4
CDR3: CASSQAGGEYIQYF

V: TRBV11-3
length: 19
J: TRBJ2-6
CDR3: CASSRGLSYPLSGANVLTF

V: TRBV30
length: 14
J: TRBJ2-3
CDR3: CAWSKEGDTDTQYF